The 11 T cell receptor beta chains presented below share a single source sample, sequenced in a study of T-cell reconstitution after alpha-beta-depleted transplantation in children. Unique molecular identifiers were built into the TCRbeta library. TCRdb reprocessed the PCR reads with MiXCR, giving one entry per CDR3 protein. The data hold about 540,000 distinct CDR3 sequences, with about 16% observed a single time. The sample consisted of PBMCs from the stem cell graft donor, taken from the stem cell graft. These receptors originate from a human donor who donated a stem cell graft to a child with acute lymphoblastic leukemia.

The CDR3, as DNA: TGTGCCAGCAGCCCCCCCACGGCCGGCTTCGAGCAGTACTTC. It codes for CASSPPTAGFEQYF. V gene TRBV6-2 or TRBV6-3 combines with J gene TRBJ2-7, with unresolved D. The V gene's germline CDR1 is MNHEY and CDR2 SVGEGT. CDR3 length: 14 amino acids. V lost 6 bases and J 6 bases, leaving 18 bases between the germline ends.

Only a few counts were recorded for this clonotype. The chain employs TRBV4-1 and TRBJ2-1, with 7 bases that match TRBD1. V was pared by 1 base and J by 5 bases, with 8 bases of the junction left unmatched. This CDR3 contains 16 residues. CDR1 and CDR2 from the germline V gene are MGHRA and YSYEKL. The CDR3 DNA reads as TGCGCCAGCAGCCAAGGGTCCGGGACAGATCACAATGAGCAGTTCTTC. This encodes CASSQGSGTDHNEQFF.

The sample holds a few counts of this clonotype. The J gene is TRBJ2-7, the V gene TRBV4-1, with D uncertain. Germline loops: CDR1 MGHRA, CDR2 YSYEKL. Trimming shortened V by 0 bases and J by 2 bases, and 11 bases separated the two germline ends. CDR3 length: 15 amino acids. The CDR3 bases are TGCGCCAGCAGCCAAGATCCTGGTTCCCCCTACGAGCAGTACTTC. Translation: CASSQDPGSPYEQYF.

The chain links TRBV9 to TRBJ1-1; D remains unclear. Germline CDR1 SGDLS, CDR2 YYNGEE. V was clipped by 4 bases and J by 8 bases, with 18 bases between them. The CDR3 sequence is 14 residues long. CDR3 region: CASSPTPGRPEAFF. Here the CDR3 DNA reads TGTGCCAGCAGCCCGACACCCGGTCGTCCAGAAGCTTTCTTT.

The table lists this clonotype with a few counts. The chain carries TRBV27 and TRBJ2-5; a weak D match, TRBD2 (6 bases). Germline CDR1 reads MNHEY; CDR2 reads SMNVEV (reference sequence). Trimming cost V 6 bases and J 10 bases, with 18 bases left between them. This CDR3 contains 13 residues. The CDR3 region is CASRVGGVGVQYF. The CDR3 DNA reads as TGTGCCAGCAGGGTGGGCGGGGTCGGAGTCCAGTACTTC.

The chain uses TRBV7-2 and TRBJ2-3; no firm D call. The V end was cut by 5 bases, the J end by 6 bases, with 9 bases between. This CDR3 comprises 12 residues. The germline gives CDR1 SGHTA, CDR2 FQGNSA. In DNA form, the CDR3 reads TGTGCCAGCAGCCACCCAGCTGATACGCAGTATTTT. Translated, it gives CASSHPADTQYF.

The J gene is TRBJ2-1, the V gene TRBV19, with 14 bases identical to TRBD2. This CDR3 has 18 residues. The V segment lost 5 bases and the J segment 0 bases; nucleotides outside the gene matches: 6. Per germline, CDR1 LNHDA and CDR2 SQIVND (reference sequence). Here the CDR3 DNA reads TGTGCCAGTAGTGGACTAGCGGGAGGTATCTCCTCCTACAATGAGCAGTTCTTC. It translates to CASSGLAGGISSYNEQFF.

This clonotype was counted a few times. This chain connects TRBV12-3 or TRBV12-4 to TRBJ2-1, with D hard to call. V lost 7 bases, J lost 4 bases, and 5 bases lay in between. The CDR3 is made up of 11 amino acids. This chain's CDR3 is CASTQYNEQFF. CDR3 nucleotide sequence: TGTGCCAGCACCCAGTACAATGAGCAGTTCTTC.

A few counts support this clonotype. This chain uses TRBV3-1 with TRBJ2-1; weak D call: TRBD1 (6 bases). Germline assignment: CDR1 LGHDT and CDR2 YNNKEL (reference sequence). Trimming shortened V by 3 bases and J by 0 bases, and 18 bases separated the two germline ends. This CDR3 spans 18 amino acids. DNA for the CDR3: TGTGCCAGCAGCCAGCCCAGGGGCGCTCTCAGCTCCTACAATGAGCAGTTCTTC. As protein: CASSQPRGALSSYNEQFF.

Only a few counts were recorded for this clonotype. The chain combines TRBV15 with TRBJ2-2; D gene ambiguous. The V end lost 0 bases, the J end lost 3 bases, and 8 bases lay between the germline ends. CDR3 length equals 15 residues. CDR1 LNHNV and CDR2 YYDKDF come from the germline V gene (reference sequence). The chain's CDR3 is CATSRDPGHTGELFF. The CDR3 DNA follows: TGTGCCACCAGCAGAGACCCCGGGCACACCGGGGAGCTGTTTTTT.

This clonotype was detected a few times. V is TRBV7-8 and J is TRBJ2-1; D is possibly TRBD2 (6 bases). The CDR3 extends over 14 amino acids. Trimming pared 5 bases from V and 4 bases from J, leaving 12 bases between. Germline assignment: CDR1 SGHVS and CDR2 FQNEAQ. This CDR3 is CASSRGREYNEQFF. The CDR3 DNA sequence: TGTGCCAGCAGCCGCGGCCGGGAGTACAATGAGCAGTTCTTC.